The 30 T cell receptor beta chains in this list originate from one sample, sequenced in a study of cytomegalovirus exposure and HLA in healthy donors (dated by TCRdb to 2016 to 2017). Library preparation employed the immunoSEQ multiplex PCR assay. For the multiplex PCR, a mixture combining 60 forward primers for TCR Vbeta segments and 13 reverse primers for TCR Jbeta segments was used. TCRdb's version of the immuneACCESS table is confined to in-frame rearrangements and falls short of the full clone set. An unresolved V gene accounts for under half of the shortfall where checked; the remainder is of unknown origin. This sample lists over 110,000 clones; roughly 74% were detected once. The ten largest clones take up about 2.4% of the sample. The material sequenced was PBMCs. Receptor source: a woman aged 18-29 years in good health and CMV-seropositive.

A remark on this clone: Just one base apart from a much larger clone, this may be a read error. The chain has TRBV6-4 and TRBJ2-1; 11 bases are a match to TRBD2. Germline-derived CDR1 and CDR2 are MRHNA and SNTAGT. CDR3 size: 15 residues. The V and J ends lost 3 bases and 6 bases, in that order; junction bases with no gene match: 4. CDR3 amino acids: CASSEDSGGANEQFF. CDR3 DNA sequence: TGTGCCAGCAGTGAAGATAGCGGGGGGGCCAATGAGCAGTTCTTC.

Only a few counts were recorded for this clone. This chain links TRBV4-1 with TRBJ1-1; D gene uncertain. V shed 7 bases and J shed 1 base, with 13 bases lying between them. The CDR3 contains 14 residues. Germline V lookup: CDR1 MGHRA, CDR2 YSYEKL. The CDR3 region is CASTREGQNTEAFF. In DNA, the CDR3 is TGCGCCAGCACCCGGGAAGGCCAGAACACTGAAGCTTTCTTT.

The chain is built from TRBV19 and TRBJ1-6; maybe TRBD1 (6 bases). Germline CDR1 reads LNHDA; CDR2 reads SQIVND (reference sequence). The CDR3 has 15 residues. V lost 7 bases, J lost 7 bases, and 17 bases lay in between. The CDR3 DNA reads TGTGCCAGTAAGGGGGGGCGGTTCGGAAATTCACCCCTCCACTTT. It codes for CASKGGRFGNSPLHF.

The chain recombines TRBV9 with TRBJ2-2; D gene unclear. Per the germline V gene, CDR1 is SGDLS and CDR2 is YYNGEE. V lost 2 bases and J 5 bases, leaving 7 bases between the germline ends. The CDR3 covers 13 residues. The CDR3 loop is CASSVSRTGELFF. CDR3 bases: TGTGCCAGCAGCGTCTCTAGAACCGGGGAGCTGTTTTTT.

The CDR3 loop reads CASSDDSYYGYTF. In nucleotides, the CDR3 is TGTGCCAGCAGTGATGACAGCTACTATGGCTACACCTTC. V and J are TRBV6-6 and TRBJ1-2; the D gene is possibly TRBD1 (5 bases). V was clipped by 5 bases and J by 3 bases, with 10 bases between them. The CDR3 is 13 residues long. CDR1 is MNHNY and CDR2 is SVGAGI in the germline V gene (reference sequence).

This chain joins TRBV5-4 and TRBJ1-3; unclear D gene. Trimming removed 9 bases from V and 0 bases from J, with 10 bases in between. This CDR3 is 13 amino acids long. The germline gives CDR1 SGHNT, CDR2 YYREEE (reference sequence). CDR3 DNA: TGTGCCACAAATCGAGCCTCTGGAAACACCATATATTTT. Translated, it gives CATNRASGNTIYF.

This clone was counted once. The rearrangement links TRBV5-1 to TRBJ2-7, with unresolved D. Germline CDR1 and CDR2: SGHRS and YFSETQ. The CDR3 has 14 amino acids. The V gene lost 0 bases and the J gene lost 2 bases, with 9 bases spanning the gap. The CDR3 is CASSLEGRAYEQYF. CDR3 DNA: TGCGCCAGCAGCTTGGAAGGCCGGGCCTACGAGCAGTACTTC. The full variable domain, its missing parts supplied by reference TRBV5-1 and TRBJ2-7, is KAGVTQTPRYLIKTRGQQVTLSCSPISGHRSVSWYQQTPGQGLQFLFEYFSETQRNKGNFPGRFSGRQFSNSRSEMNVSTLELGDSALYLCASSLEGRAYEQYFGPGTRLTVT.

This clone was seen a few times. This rearrangement joins TRBV4-1 to TRBJ1-1, with D possibly TRBD1 on 5 matching bases. The germline gives CDR1 MGHRA, CDR2 YSYEKL. With 1 base removed from V and 4 bases from J, the gap between germline ends came to 13 bases. This CDR3 is built from 15 residues. CDR3 residues: CASSQALRGRTEAFF. CDR3 DNA sequence: TGCGCCAGCAGCCAAGCTCTTAGGGGCCGCACTGAAGCTTTCTTT.

The DNA of the CDR3 is TGTGCCAGCAGTTCTCGAAGGGCAGGGCAATTAGCCAAAAACATTCAGTACTTC. Translating gives CASSSRRAGQLAKNIQYF. The gene calls are TRBV28 and TRBJ2-4; D possibly corresponds to TRBD1 (5 bases). Germline CDR1 MDHEN, CDR2 SYDVKM. The CDR3 has 18 residues. V shed 4 bases and J shed 0 bases, with 19 bases lying between them.

This sequence joins TRBV18 and TRBJ1-1; TRBD1 matches 9 bases. The ends lost 5 bases at V and 11 bases at J; junction bases unmatched: 6. This CDR3 has 12 amino acids. Germline V gene lookup returns CDR1 KGHSH and CDR2 LQKENI. DNA for the CDR3: TGTGCCAGCTCAGAAGAACAGGGGGCGGCTTTCTTT. Translated, it gives CASSEEQGAAFF.

V is TRBV18 and J is TRBJ2-5, with D tentatively TRBD1 (5 bases). V lost 3 bases to trimming and J lost 1 base, with 6 bases between them. The CDR3 totals 13 residues. Germline CDR1 KGHSH, CDR2 LQKENI. CDR3 DNA: TGTGCCAGCTCACCGACAGCCCAAGAGACCCAGTACTTC. Its translation: CASSPTAQETQYF.

The chain employs TRBV28 and TRBJ1-2; 11 bases line up with TRBD1. Germline trimming cut 6 bases from V and 4 bases from J; bases unmatched to any gene: 19. CDR1 is MDHEN and CDR2 is SYDVKM in the germline V gene. The CDR3 consists of 19 residues. The CDR3 DNA follows: TGTGCCAGCAGCCTAGGCCCCGGGACAGGGGGTAAAGGCGGCTATGGCTACACCTTC. Its protein product is CASSLGPGTGGKGGYGYTF.

The gene calls are TRBV13 and TRBJ2-6, with no clear D. The length of the CDR3 is 18 residues. The V and J ends lost 5 bases and 0 bases respectively, with 17 bases between them. Germline CDR1 and CDR2: PRHDT and FYEKMQ (reference sequence). CDR3 sequence (DNA): TGTGCCAGCAGCCTCCGGCCTCTGGGCCTCTCTGGGGCCAACGTCCTGACTTTC. Its protein product is CASSLRPLGLSGANVLTF.

The chain carries TRBV5-1 and TRBJ2-3, with TRBD2 matching 9 bases. The CDR3 loop spans 18 amino acids. V shed 4 bases and J 2 bases; nucleotides not matched to a gene: 14. Germline values: CDR1 SGHRS, CDR2 YFSETQ. Here the CDR3 reads CASSAAGLAVLLTDTQYF. In DNA form, the CDR3 reads TGCGCCAGCAGCGCTGCGGGACTAGCCGTTCTGCTCACAGATACGCAGTATTTT.

This rearrangement joins TRBV27 to TRBJ1-4, with 7 nucleotides matching TRBD1. The V gene's germline CDR1 is MNHEY and CDR2 SMNVEV (reference sequence). V was clipped by 5 bases and J by 6 bases; unmatched bases: 12. This CDR3 has 16 residues. CDR3 amino acids: CASSLTGVWRDEKLFF. CDR3 nucleotides: TGTGCCAGCAGTCTAACAGGGGTTTGGAGGGATGAAAAACTGTTTTTT.

The chain is built from TRBV25-1 and TRBJ1-2; possibly TRBD1 for D (5 bases). Trimming stripped 6 bases from V and 8 bases from J, with 13 bases between. Germline-derived CDR1 and CDR2 are MGHDK and SYGVNS. The CDR3 extends over 12 amino acids. The CDR3 reads CASSSRGGGYTF. CDR3 sequence (DNA): TGTGCCAGCAGCTCAAGGGGCGGAGGCTACACCTTC.

The J gene is TRBJ1-4, the V gene TRBV4-2; TRBD1 is a possible D gene (5 bases). CDR1 is LGHNA, CDR2 YNFKEQ, per germline. The V end was cut by 4 bases, the J end by 5 bases, with 11 bases between. The CDR3 covers 14 residues. The CDR3, as DNA: TGTGCCAGCAGCCGACAGCTTCTGAATGAAAAACTGTTTTTT. Its translation is CASSRQLLNEKLFF.

The rearrangement links TRBV15 to TRBJ1-1; the D is unclear. Deletions cut 0 bases from V and 3 bases from J, with 11 bases between. The length of the CDR3 is 15 residues. Germline V gene data show CDR1 as LNHNV and CDR2 as YYDKDF (reference sequence). The CDR3 here is CATSRDPRSHTEAFF. CDR3 DNA sequence: TGTGCCACCAGCAGAGACCCCCGGTCCCACACTGAAGCTTTCTTT.

With respect to this clone: Relative to the germline gene, one junction end is altered; a read error may explain this. This rearrangement joins TRBV2 to TRBJ1-4; weak D call: TRBD1 (6 bases). Germline CDR1 and CDR2: SNHLY and FYNNEI. The length of the CDR3 is 12 residues. The CDR3 DNA reads TGTGCCACCCGGGACACTCCTGAAAAACTGCTTTTT. Protein: CATRDTPEKLLF.

The V gene is TRBV2, the J gene TRBJ1-2; 7 bases are shared with TRBD1. Germline loops: CDR1 SNHLY, CDR2 FYNNEI. CDR3 length: 13 amino acids. The V and J ends lost 6 bases and 4 bases, in that order; junction bases with no gene match: 5. This chain's CDR3 is CASSPTGIYGYTF. The CDR3 bases are TGTGCCAGCAGCCCGACAGGGATCTATGGCTACACCTTC.

The gene calls are TRBV18 and TRBJ2-3; 7 bases are shared with TRBD1. CDR3 length: 15 amino acids. V gave up 0 bases and J gave up 4 bases; unmatched junction bases: 4. Germline loops: CDR1 KGHSH, CDR2 LQKENI. CDR3 amino acids: CASSPPEGAADTQYF. DNA of the CDR3: TGTGCCAGCTCACCACCAGAGGGGGCCGCAGATACGCAGTATTTT.

The chain uses TRBV4-3 and TRBJ2-2, with a tentative D call TRBD1 (6 bases). V lost 1 base and J 7 bases, leaving 13 bases between the germline ends. CDR1 LGHNA and CDR2 YSLEER come from the germline V gene. The CDR3 sequence is 15 residues long. In DNA form, the CDR3 reads TGCGCCAGCAGCCAAGGTTCCAGGGGTATCGGGGAGCTGTTTTTT. This gives the protein CASSQGSRGIGELFF.

The CDR3 region has the DNA TGTGCCAGTAGTAGGACAGGGACTTTTTACGAGCAGTACTTC. This sequence encodes CASSRTGTFYEQYF. The rearrangement joins TRBV19 to TRBJ2-7, with 8 nucleotides matching TRBD1. The CDR3 is made up of 14 amino acids. The V gene's germline CDR1 is LNHDA and CDR2 SQIVND (reference sequence). Trimming took 4 bases from V and 4 from J; bases not matched to a gene: 6.

V is TRBV5-1 and J is TRBJ2-3, with D possibly TRBD2 on 6 matching bases. With 4 bases removed from V and 5 bases from J, the gap between germline ends came to 11 bases. The CDR3 sequence is 13 residues long. Germline assignment: CDR1 SGHRS and CDR2 YFSETQ. CDR3 residues: CASSRLALDTQYF. CDR3 in DNA: TGCGCCAGCAGCCGGCTAGCGTTAGATACGCAGTATTTT.

This clone was found once. This rearrangement joins TRBV16 to TRBJ1-6; D is undetermined. CDR3 length: 14 residues. Trimming cost V 0 bases and J 10 bases, with 10 bases left between them. Per the germline V gene, CDR1 is KGHSY and CDR2 is FQNENV. CDR3 amino acids: CASSQSRGNSPLHF. The CDR3 DNA reads as TGTGCCAGCAGCCAATCTCGGGGAAACTCACCCCTCCACTTT.

There are a few counts of this clone. This chain connects TRBV6-1 to TRBJ2-2; 7 nucleotides match TRBD1. The CDR3 runs to 13 residues. Germline lookup yields CDR1 MNHNS and CDR2 SASEGT. Trimming took 6 bases from V and 6 from J; bases not matched to a gene: 4. In DNA form, the CDR3 reads TGTGCCAGCAGGACAGGGACCTCCGGGGAGCTGTTTTTT. It is translated as CASRTGTSGELFF.

V gene TRBV5-1 combines with J gene TRBJ1-1; unclear D gene. This CDR3 is 13 amino acids long. CDR1 and CDR2 (germline): SGHRS, YFSETQ. Trimming left V 4 bases short and J 1 base short, with 8 bases between. CDR3 nucleotide sequence: TGCGCCAGCAGCCTTGGGCCGAACACTGAAGCTTTCTTT. Protein sequence: CASSLGPNTEAFF.

The gene calls are TRBV19 and TRBJ2-2; the D gene is possibly TRBD1 (5 bases). Trimming pared 3 bases from V and 1 base from J, leaving 9 bases between. CDR1 is LNHDA and CDR2 is SQIVND in the germline V gene (reference sequence). The CDR3 has 15 amino acids. CDR3 residues: CASSILGQNTGELFF. CDR3 sequence (DNA): TGTGCCAGTAGTATCTTAGGACAGAACACCGGGGAGCTGTTTTTT. Full variable domain (remainder filled in from reference TRBV19 and TRBJ2-2): DGGITQSPKYLFRKEGQNVTLSCEQNLNHDAMYWYRQDPGQGLRLIYYSQIVNDFQKGDIAEGYSVSREKKESFPLTVTSAQKNPTAFYLCASSILGQNTGELFFGEGSRLTVL.

This clone was observed once. The rearrangement uses TRBV6-5 and TRBJ1-2; no definite D call. The CDR3 consists of 13 residues. Germline CDR1 reads MNHEY; CDR2 reads SVGAGI. Trimming left V 2 bases short and J 2 bases short, with 6 bases between. In nucleotides, the CDR3 is TGTGCCAGCAGTTACGGCAAAAACTATGGCTACACCTTC. Its translation is CASSYGKNYGYTF.

This chain joins TRBV27 and TRBJ2-2, with 8 bases fitting TRBD2. The ends lost 8 bases at V and 4 bases at J; junction bases unmatched: 9. CDR3 size: 15 residues. Germline loops: CDR1 MNHEY, CDR2 SMNVEV (reference sequence). The CDR3 loop is CASGRAGVGTGELFF. CDR3 DNA sequence: TGTGCCAGCGGCCGAGCGGGGGTCGGCACCGGGGAGCTGTTTTTT.